This T cell receptor beta chain was recovered during a study of control samples from healthy donors and cancer patients. Some clones are missing from TCRdb's copy, which holds only in-frame ones; the method was immunoSEQ multiplex PCR. The data hold 130,000 or so clones, with roughly 86% observed a single time. Trimming at V came to 1 base and at J to 0 bases, leaving 9 bases not matched to a gene. The V gene's germline CDR1 is LGHDT and CDR2 YNNKEL (reference sequence). The CDR3 totals 18 residues. This clone appeared once. The source of this sequence is a middle-aged man with head and neck cancer. This chain links TRBV3-1 (or the pseudogene TRBV3-2) with TRBJ1-5, with TRBD1 matching over 7 bases. The sample consisted of PBMCs. The CDR3 is CASSQGGDSLYSNQPQHF. Here the CDR3 DNA reads TGTGCCAGCAGCCAAGGGGGGGACAGTCTTTATAGCAATCAGCCCCAGCATTTT.